These 32 T cell receptor beta chains originate from one sample sequenced in a study of T cell changes during pregnancy in multiple sclerosis. Clones were sequenced by immunoSEQ multiplex PCR, and TCRdb holds only the in-frame ones, with some missing. The profile covers approximately 43,000 clones, with around four fifths appearing a single time and 0.6% to 0.8% taken by the ten largest. This specimen was CD4+ T cells from peripheral blood mononuclear cells, taken before pregnancy. These TCRs come from a female donor with multiple sclerosis, enrolled in a pregnancy study.

This CDR3 reads CASTIRTFSGNTIYF. The CDR3 nucleotides are TGTGCCAGTACCATACGAACTTTCTCTGGAAACACCATATATTTT. The rearrangement uses TRBV19 and TRBJ1-3; D is unresolved. CDR3 size: 15 residues. Deletions cut 7 bases from V and 0 bases from J, with 13 bases between. CDR1 and CDR2 from the germline V gene are LNHDA and SQIVND (reference sequence).

As concerns this clone: The same CDR3 arises from other DNA sequences in this sample as well. The chain couples TRBV11-2 to TRBJ1-3; D uncertain. Germline lookup yields CDR1 SGHAT and CDR2 FQNNGV. The CDR3 totals 15 residues. Trimming took 0 bases from V and 4 from J, leaving 10 bases between them. The CDR3 here is CASSLDTYSGNTIYF. The CDR3 nucleotides are TGTGCCAGCAGCTTAGACACGTACTCCGGAAACACCATATATTTT.

The chain carries TRBV5-6 and TRBJ2-3; unclear D gene. Germline V gives CDR1 SGHDT, CDR2 YYEEEE. The CDR3 runs 16 residues. Trimming removed 4 bases at V and 0 bases at J, with 15 bases between. The CDR3 bases are TGTGCCAGCAGCGGCGGTCCGGCCCCTAGCACAGATACGCAGTATTTT. The encoded protein is CASSGGPAPSTDTQYF. The entire variable domain, with the rest obtained from reference TRBV5-6 and TRBJ2-3, is as follows: DAGVTQSPTHLIKTRGQQVTLRCSPKSGHDTVSWYQQALGQGPQFIFQYYEEEERQRGNFPDRFSGHQFPNYSSELNVNALLLGDSALYLCASSGGPAPSTDTQYFGPGTRLTVL.

The rearrangement uses TRBV2 and TRBJ2-2, with TRBD2 matching 11 bases. CDR1 is SNHLY and CDR2 is FYNNEI in the germline V gene. The CDR3 consists of 18 residues. With V trimmed by 4 bases and J by 2 bases, 9 bases remained unmatched. The CDR3 is CASSVRSSGGANTGELFF. The CDR3 nucleotides are TGTGCCAGCAGTGTGCGTAGTAGCGGGGGGGCTAACACCGGGGAGCTGTTTTTT.

The chain links TRBV7-6 to TRBJ2-1, with TRBD2 matching over 13 bases. CDR3 length equals 17 residues. With 4 bases clipped from V and 6 bases from J, the junction kept 9 bases outside the gene matches. Germline V gene lookup returns CDR1 SGHVS and CDR2 FNYEAQ. DNA for the CDR3: TGTGCCAGCAGCTCCCCTCGACTAGCGGGAGGCACCAATGAGCAGTTCTTC. Its translation is CASSSPRLAGGTNEQFF.

This chain links TRBV15 with TRBJ2-1; tentatively, D is TRBD2 (6 bases). V was cut by 4 bases and J by 3 bases, with 22 bases left in between. Germline assignment: CDR1 LNHNV and CDR2 YYDKDF (reference sequence). The CDR3 runs to 18 residues. The CDR3 spells CATSTQSSGTGLYNEQFF. CDR3 sequence (DNA): TGTGCCACCAGCACTCAGTCGTCCGGGACTGGCCTCTACAATGAGCAGTTCTTC.

The gene calls are TRBV7-2 and TRBJ2-2, with 7 bases matching TRBD1. After removal of 5 bases from V and 0 bases from J, the junction contained 0 bases not matched to a gene. The germline V gene has CDR1 SGHTA and CDR2 FQGNSA. The CDR3 runs to 14 residues. CDR3 amino acids: CASSGTANTGELFF. The CDR3 DNA sequence: TGTGCCAGCAGCGGGACAGCGAACACCGGGGAGCTGTTTTTT.

Written as DNA, the CDR3 is TGTGCCAGCAGCCCCCCCAGGGGTGGCGGGGAGACCCAGTACTTC. Translation gives CASSPPRGGGETQYF. The gene calls are TRBV9 and TRBJ2-5; tentatively, D is TRBD1 (6 bases). Deletions cut 4 bases from V and 5 bases from J, with 18 bases between. The CDR3 consists of 15 residues. Per germline, CDR1 SGDLS and CDR2 YYNGEE.

The chain uses TRBV7-9 and TRBJ1-5; 9 positions match TRBD1. The CDR3 runs 16 residues. V shed 5 bases, J shed 2 bases, and the junction held 7 bases outside the gene matches. The germline V gene has CDR1 SEHNR and CDR2 FQNEAQ (reference sequence). CDR3 protein: CASSRTGQGGNQPQHF. DNA of the CDR3: TGTGCCAGCAGCCGCACGGGACAGGGAGGCAATCAGCCCCAGCATTTT.

The CDR3 nucleotides are TGTGCCAGCAGCGTAGAGGCTATGGGGGCGGGAGCCCCGAATGAGCAGTTCTTC. It is translated as CASSVEAMGAGAPNEQFF. J is TRBJ2-1 and V is TRBV9, with TRBD2 as a possible D gene (7 bases). The length of the CDR3 is 18 residues. Deletions cut 0 bases from V and 7 bases from J, with 23 bases between. Germline-derived CDR1 and CDR2 are SGDLS and YYNGEE.

The genes are TRBV7-9 and TRBJ1-2; 7 positions agree with TRBD1. V shed 3 bases and J 4 bases; nucleotides not matched to a gene: 2. Germline values: CDR1 SEHNR, CDR2 FQNEAQ (reference sequence). This CDR3 contains 13 residues. The CDR3 nucleotides are TGTGCCAGCAGCTTGCGACAGGGCTATGGCTACACCTTC. Translated, it gives CASSLRQGYGYTF.

V and J are TRBV7-9 and TRBJ1-1; 7 bases match TRBD1. After removal of 6 bases from V and 1 base from J, the junction contained 5 bases not matched to a gene. The germline V gene encodes CDR1 SEHNR and CDR2 FQNEAQ (reference sequence). The CDR3 spans 14 residues. The CDR3 DNA follows: TGTGCCAGCAGGCCGACAGGGCCGAACACTGAAGCTTTCTTT. Its protein is CASRPTGPNTEAFF. Variable domain in full (rest from reference TRBV7-9 and TRBJ1-1): DTGVSQNPRHKITKRGQNVTFRCDPISEHNRLYWYRQTLGQGPEFLTYFQNEAQLEKSRLLSDRFSAERPKGSFSTLEIQRTEQGDSAMYLCASRPTGPNTEAFFGQGTRLTVV.

The rearrangement uses TRBV4-2 and TRBJ2-3; 9 positions match TRBD2. Germline V gene sequence: CDR1 LGHNA, CDR2 YNFKEQ. V was pared by 3 bases and J by 7 bases, with 17 bases of the junction left unmatched. CDR3 length equals 18 residues. For the CDR3, the DNA is TGTGCCAGCAGCCATTCCTCGACAGCGGGAGGTCGGGCCAATACGCAGTATTTT. Encoded protein: CASSHSSTAGGRANTQYF.

This CDR3 reads CASSFIRLAGAYNEQFF. In DNA form, the CDR3 reads TGTGCCAGCAGTTTTATTCGACTAGCGGGGGCTTACAATGAGCAGTTCTTC. The chain has TRBV27 and TRBJ2-1, with TRBD2 identical over 12 bases. The CDR3 consists of 17 residues. J gave up 4 bases and V 3 bases, and 7 bases lay outside the gene matches. The germline V gene has CDR1 MNHEY and CDR2 SMNVEV (reference sequence).

In its sample, this clone was seen once. In DNA form, the CDR3 reads TGCGCCAGCCGCGGGACTTTAGGGAATGAGCAGTTCTTC. This translates into CASRGTLGNEQFF. The V gene is TRBV5-1, the J gene TRBJ2-1, with D perhaps TRBD2 (6 bases). This CDR3 region has 13 residues. The V and J ends lost 7 bases and 7 bases respectively, with 15 bases between them. Germline V gene data show CDR1 as SGHRS and CDR2 as YFSETQ. The full variable domain, in which reference TRBV5-1 and TRBJ2-1 provide the parts outside the CDR3, is KAGVTQTPRYLIKTRGQQVTLSCSPISGHRSVSWYQQTPGQGLQFLFEYFSETQRNKGNFPGRFSGRQFSNSRSEMNVSTLELGDSALYLCASRGTLGNEQFFGPGTRLTVL.

This chain connects TRBV2 to TRBJ2-3; the match to TRBD2 covers 12 bases. CDR3 length: 15 amino acids. The germline gives CDR1 SNHLY, CDR2 FYNNEI. The V segment lost 3 bases and the J segment 4 bases; nucleotides outside the gene matches: 2. Written as DNA, the CDR3 is TGTGCCAGCAGTGAGCCTAGCGGGGGGGCAGATACGCAGTATTTT. Amino acid sequence: CASSEPSGGADTQYF.

The V and J genes are TRBV15 and TRBJ2-1, with 10 bases identical to TRBD2. There are 17 residues in the CDR3. Trimming took 0 bases from V and 5 from J; bases not matched to a gene: 7. CDR1 LNHNV and CDR2 YYDKDF come from the germline V gene (reference sequence). The CDR3 sequence: CATSREILLAGNNEQFF. DNA for the CDR3: TGTGCCACCAGCAGAGAGATACTACTAGCGGGAAACAATGAGCAGTTCTTC.

The V call is TRBV9, the J call TRBJ1-2; a weak D match, TRBD1 (5 bases). V lost 4 bases to trimming and J lost 7 bases, with 8 bases between them. The CDR3 runs to 11 residues. Germline V gene sequence: CDR1 SGDLS, CDR2 YYNGEE. DNA for the CDR3: TGTGCCAGCAGCCTCGGGGGTGGCTACACCTTC. Translated, it gives CASSLGGGYTF. Drawing the rest from reference TRBV9 and TRBJ1-2, the complete variable domain is DSGVTQTPKHLITATGQRVTLRCSPRSGDLSVYWYQQSLDQGLQFLIQYYNGEERAKGNILERFSAQQFPDLHSELNLSSLELGDSALYFCASSLGGGYTFGSGTRLTVV.

The chain joins TRBV2 to TRBJ1-5; D ambiguous. Germline V gene lookup returns CDR1 SNHLY and CDR2 FYNNEI. V was trimmed by 4 bases and J by 2 bases, leaving 12 bases between them. This CDR3 contains 15 residues. Written as DNA, the CDR3 is TGTGCCAGCAGTGTTGAGGGATTGGGCAATCAGCCCCAGCATTTT. It encodes CASSVEGLGNQPQHF.

The chain employs TRBV11-2 and TRBJ1-2; D remains unclear. From germline, CDR1 is SGHAT and CDR2 FQNNGV. The CDR3 covers 15 residues. Deletions cut 2 bases from V and 4 bases from J, with 14 bases between. CDR3 sequence reads: CASSLQVGQAYGYTF. CDR3 sequence (DNA): TGTGCCAGCAGCTTACAGGTTGGGCAGGCCTATGGCTACACCTTC. Full variable domain (missing parts from reference TRBV11-2 and TRBJ1-2): EAGVAQSPRYKIIEKRQSVAFWCNPISGHATLYWYQQILGQGPKLLIQFQNNGVVDDSQLPKDRFSAERLKGVDSTLKIQPAKLEDSAVYLCASSLQVGQAYGYTFGSGTRLTVV.

The CDR3 DNA sequence: TGTGCCAGTAGACCCGGCGTGGGGCGAAAGAACACCGGGGAGCTGTTTTTT. This translates into CASRPGVGRKNTGELFF. V usage is TRBV19 and J usage is TRBJ2-2, with D possibly TRBD1 on 5 matching bases. Per germline, CDR1 LNHDA and CDR2 SQIVND (reference sequence). Trimming took 6 bases from V and 1 from J, leaving 18 bases between them. The CDR3 length is 17 residues. The full variable domain, with the rest looked up from reference TRBV19 and TRBJ2-2, is DGGITQSPKYLFRKEGQNVTLSCEQNLNHDAMYWYRQDPGQGLRLIYYSQIVNDFQKGDIAEGYSVSREKKESFPLTVTSAQKNPTAFYLCASRPGVGRKNTGELFFGEGSRLTVL.

This chain joins TRBV11-3 and TRBJ2-7; D is undetermined. The CDR3 is made up of 15 amino acids. Germline CDR1 and CDR2: SGHNT and YENEEA. Trimming shortened V by 4 bases and J by 0 bases, and 13 bases separated the two germline ends. CDR3: CASSYRPVSSYEQYF. The CDR3 DNA reads as TGTGCCAGCAGCTACCGCCCCGTCAGCTCCTACGAGCAGTACTTC.

CDR3 DNA: TGTGCCAGCAGCGTAGGTGGAGGGGCTCCCTATGGCTACACCTTC. Translation gives CASSVGGGAPYGYTF. The chain is built from TRBV9 and TRBJ1-2, with D perhaps TRBD1 (5 bases). The germline V gene encodes CDR1 SGDLS and CDR2 YYNGEE. The CDR3 is 15 amino acids. The V end was cut by 0 bases, the J end by 4 bases, with 13 bases between.

In its sample, this clone was seen a few times. The same CDR3 can be traced to other DNA sequences in this sample. This chain joins TRBV5-6 and TRBJ2-5; D is possibly TRBD1 (5 bases). The V gene lost 0 bases and the J gene lost 2 bases, with 8 bases spanning the gap. The V gene's germline CDR1 is SGHDT and CDR2 YYEEEE. CDR3 length equals 14 residues. The CDR3 sequence is CASSLDRIQETQYF. DNA of the CDR3: TGTGCCAGCAGCTTGGACAGGATACAAGAGACCCAGTACTTC.

This clone was seen a single time. The CDR3 protein is CASSYSRDNSPLHF. CDR3 DNA sequence: TGTGCCAGCAGTTATAGCAGGGATAATTCACCCCTCCACTTT. V and J are TRBV6-5 and TRBJ1-6; TRBD1 is a possible D gene (5 bases). The germline gives CDR1 MNHEY, CDR2 SVGAGI. Deletions cut 3 bases from V and 5 bases from J, with 8 bases between. This CDR3 contains 14 residues.

The chain is built from TRBV6-4 and TRBJ1-2, with D possibly TRBD1 on 5 matching bases. The CDR3 is made up of 13 amino acids. Germline V CDR1 and CDR2: MRHNA, SNTAGT. The V end was cut by 6 bases, the J end by 8 bases, with 16 bases between. The chain's CDR3 is CASRGDSFSGYTF. The CDR3 DNA follows: TGTGCCAGCAGGGGCGACAGTTTCAGCGGCTACACCTTC.

The chain combines TRBV2 with TRBJ2-5; no firm D call. This CDR3 comprises 11 residues. CDR1 and CDR2 (germline): SNHLY, FYNNEI. V lost 8 bases and J lost 5, with 9 bases in between. The CDR3 nucleotides read TGTGCCAGCGGGTCCGGGGAGACCCAGTACTTC. Protein product: CASGSGETQYF.

V and J are TRBV2 and TRBJ2-7, with TRBD2 matching 7 bases. V gave up 6 bases and J gave up 1 base; unmatched junction bases: 6. The CDR3 consists of 14 residues. The germline gives CDR1 SNHLY, CDR2 FYNNEI. CDR3 loop: CASRARETSYEQYF. Here the CDR3 DNA reads TGTGCCAGCAGAGCGCGGGAGACGTCCTACGAGCAGTACTTC.

This chain links TRBV6-5 with TRBJ1-2; a weak D match, TRBD1 (6 bases). V was pared by 2 bases and J by 6 bases, with 16 bases between. Germline assignment: CDR1 MNHEY and CDR2 SVGAGI. The CDR3 is 15 residues long. CDR3 coding DNA: TGTGCCAGCAGTTACGAGCGGGGGGGGCTACATGGCTACACCTTC. It translates to CASSYERGGLHGYTF.

This chain joins TRBV5-1 and TRBJ1-4; D possibly corresponds to TRBD1 (5 bases). V was shortened by 4 bases and J by 8 bases, with 12 bases between the two germline ends. In germline, CDR1 is SGHRS, CDR2 YFSETQ. The CDR3 consists of 13 residues. In DNA, the CDR3 is TGCGCCAGCAGCCCCCGGACAAGCGAAAAACTGTTTTTT. Protein sequence: CASSPRTSEKLFF.

The CDR3 DNA follows: TGTGCCAGCAGCGTGACAGTACCCCTCGCTGGGGCCAACGTCCTGACTTTC. It translates to CASSVTVPLAGANVLTF. The V gene is TRBV9, the J gene TRBJ2-6; perhaps TRBD1 as D (5 bases). This CDR3 region has 17 residues. Trimming took off 2 bases at V and 2 bases at J, with 14 bases between the two ends. CDR1 SGDLS and CDR2 YYNGEE come from the germline V gene.

This clone was detected a few times. The chain links TRBV19 to TRBJ2-7; 8 nucleotides line up with TRBD1. Germline V gives CDR1 LNHDA, CDR2 SQIVND (reference sequence). The ends lost 9 bases at V and 2 bases at J; junction bases unmatched: 6. CDR3 length equals 13 residues. Here the CDR3 reads CASSRDRTYEQYF. The CDR3, as DNA: TGTGCCAGCAGCCGGGACAGGACCTACGAGCAGTACTTC.